This TCR beta chain emerged from a study of OX40 agonist ivuxolimab in advanced cancers. Broader study findings: The average count of expanded clones was higher among CD8+ T cells than among CD4+.

Sequencing used immunoSEQ multiplex PCR; TCRdb keeps in-frame clones, though not all of them. The table records roughly 97,000 clones, roughly nine tenths of them present only once. Remarks on this clone: The antigen is undetermined.

The source material was CD4+ or CD8+ T cells sorted from blood, sampled in a trial of the OX40 agonist ivuxolimab. This TCR derives from an adult with an advanced solid tumor such as melanoma, head and neck, liver or kidney cancer.

CDR3 sequence (DNA): TGTGCCAGCAGTACTCCGCGGACAGGGCAAGAGACCCAGTACTTC. Amino acid sequence: CASSTPRTGQETQYF. The rearrangement links TRBV28 to TRBJ2-5; 8 positions match TRBD1. J lost 2 bases, V lost 5 bases, and 7 bases had no gene match. Germline assignment: CDR1 MDHEN and CDR2 SYDVKM. This CDR3 contains 15 residues.